The rows below give T cell receptor beta chains drawn from one sample of a study of tumor-infiltrating lymphocytes in oesophageal squamous cell carcinoma. TCRdb recomputed calls from the PCR reads with MiXCR, one row per CDR3 protein. The sample lists roughly 6,800 distinct CDR3 sequences, about 14% seen once, with approximately 15% in the top ten. Input material: esophageal tumor tissue. The receptors here all came from a male donor with esophageal squamous cell carcinoma. CDR3s include the opening cysteine and the closing phenylalanine or tryptophan. The D gene is left open where the match is weak. A row's size may be missing; if present it is once, few, many or a size class.

clone_size | j_call | d_call | v_call | cdr3_aa | cdr3_nt
many | TRBJ2-2 | . | TRBV5-4 | CASSLGQSLTGELFF | TGTGCCAGCAGCTTGGGTCAGAGCCTCACCGGGGAGCTGTTTTTT
medium-sized | TRBJ2-3 | TRBD1 | TRBV7-9 | CASSSNKGGQALTDTQYF | TGTGCCAGCAGTTCCAATAAGGGGGGACAGGCCCTCACAGATACGCAGTATTTT
many | TRBJ2-4 | TRBD1 | TRBV6-1 | CASSLGGGFVAKNIQYF | TGTGCCAGCAGTTTAGGGGGCGGCTTTGTAGCCAAAAACATTCAGTACTTC
. | TRBJ2-7 | . | TRBV18 | CASSPQQGNEQYF | TGTGCCAGCTCACCTCAGCAGGGGAACGAGCAGTACTTC
many | TRBJ2-1 | TRBD2 | TRBV6-4 | CASSGTSGGRDEQFF | TGTGCCAGCAGTGGGACTAGCGGGGGGAGAGATGAGCAGTTCTTC
. | TRBJ2-6 | . | TRBV6-8 | CASSFSGTPLRRAVLRF | .
. | TRBJ1-1 | . | TRBV9 | CASSVFGPGPNTEAFF | TGTGCCAGCAGCGTATTTGGCCCCGGGCCCAACACTGAAGCTTTCTTT
. | TRBJ1-2 | . | TRBV4-1 | CASSQVSSGSNYGYTF | TGCGCCAGCAGCCAAGTCTCCTCAGGGTCCAACTATGGCTACACCTTC
medium-sized | TRBJ2-4 | . | TRBV7-8 | CASSTDRLNIQYF | TGTGCCAGCAGCACCGACAGGTTAAACATTCAGTACTTC
many | TRBJ2-7 | . | TRBV27 | CASSFSDPSSYEQYF | TGTGCCAGCAGTTTCTCGGACCCCTCGTCGTACGAGCAGTACTTC
. | TRBJ2-7 | TRBD1 | TRBV28 | CASRGMGQGTPYEQYF | TGTGCCAGCAGGGGGATGGGACAGGGGACCCCCTACGAGCAGTACTTC
many | TRBJ2-7 | TRBD2 | TRBV12-5 | CASGRTGGGYEQYF | TGTGCTAGTGGCCGAACGGGGGGGGGATACGAGCAGTACTTC
. | TRBJ1-6 | . | TRBV14 | CASSNPSSYNSPLHF | TGTGCCAGCAGTAATCCGAGCTCCTATAATTCACCCCTCCACTTC
few | TRBJ1-2 | . | TRBV19 | CASSMEGDSNYGYTF | TGTGCCAGTAGTATGGAGGGTGACTCGAACTATGGCTACACCTTC
medium-sized | TRBJ2-5 | . | TRBV11-1 | CASSAGRGSLTGTQETQYF | TGTGCCAGCAGCGCGGGCCGGGGATCGTTAACAGGAACGCAAGAGACCCAGTACTTC
many | TRBJ1-1 | . | TRBV5-4 | CASSLATNTEAFF | TGTGCCAGCAGCTTGGCGACGAACACTGAAGCTTTCTTT
many | TRBJ1-6 | TRBD1 | TRBV6-1 | CASSEAGQGNSPLHF | TGTGCCAGCAGTGAAGCCGGACAGGGCAATTCACCCCTCCACTTC
few | TRBJ1-4 | . | TRBV14 | CASSQEQWGEKLFF | TGTGCCAGCAGCCAGGAACAATGGGGTGAAAAACTGTTTTTT
few | TRBJ2-7 | . | TRBV5-1 | CASSPDRVGGEQYF | TGCGCCAGCAGCCCGGACCGGGTAGGAGGCGAGCAGTACTTC
few | TRBJ2-3 | . | TRBV6-4 | CASPPGTDLGIRSIF | .
few | TRBJ2-1 | . | TRBV25-1 | CASRLTGDYEQFF | TGTGCCAGCAGATTGACAGGGGACTACGAGCAGTTCTTC
many | TRBJ2-7 | . | TRBV10-2 | CASTYGYEQYF | TGCGCCAGCACATATGGTTACGAGCAGTACTTC
few | TRBJ2-5 | . | TRBV11-2 | CASSLGRGTSTEQYF | TGTGCCAGCAGCTTAGGAAGGGGGACGAGCACTGAGCAGTACTTC
many | TRBJ1-1 | . | TRBV27 | CASSPRILMNTEAFF | TGTGCCAGCAGTCCGAGGATCCTCATGAACACTGAAGCTTTCTTT
few | TRBJ2-3 | . | TRBV18 | CASSPPGANTDTQYF | TGTGCCAGCTCACCACCCGGGGCCAACACAGATACGCAGTATTTT
many | TRBJ1-5 | . | TRBV28 | CASRLTDSNQPQHF | TGTGCCAGCAGACTGACGGATAGCAATCAGCCCCAGCATTTT
many | TRBJ1-1 | . | TRBV6-1 | CASREGRGNTEAFF | TGTGCCAGCAGGGAGGGCAGAGGGAACACTGAAGCTTTCTTT
many | TRBJ1-2 | . | TRBV6-7 | CASSYSEESYGYTF | TGTGCCAGCAGTTACTCAGAAGAAAGCTATGGCTACACCTTC
medium-sized | TRBJ2-1 | TRBD2 | TRBV6-1 | CASSSTSGVTYNEQFF | TGTGCCAGCAGTTCAACTAGCGGGGTTACCTACAATGAGCAGTTCTTC
many | TRBJ1-2 | . | TRBV10-3 | CAIRSIYGYTF | TGTGCCATCAGATCCATCTATGGCTACACCTTC
medium-sized | TRBJ1-2 | . | TRBV7-2 | CASSLVPFGSNYGYTF | TGTGCCAGCAGCTTAGTCCCTTTTGGATCTAACTATGGCTACACCTTC
many | TRBJ2-7 | . | TRBV5-4 | CASRWQDGYEQYF | TGTGCCAGCAGGTGGCAGGATGGTTACGAGCAGTACTTC
. | TRBJ2-5 | . | TRBV5-1 | CACSLYGSGETQYF | TGCGCCTGCAGCTTGTACGGGTCGGGGGAGACCCAGTACTTC
many | TRBJ2-3 | . | TRBV5-4 | CASSSDPPGAQYF | TGTGCCAGCAGCAGCGACCCCCCGGGTGCGCAGTATTTT
. | TRBJ1-1 | . | TRBV6-4 | CASSEQAQNTEAFF | TGTGCCAGCAGTGAACAGGCGCAAAACACTGAAGCTTTCTTT
. | TRBJ2-5 | TRBD2 | TRBV7-8 | CGRSSGTSGGQETQYF | TGTGGCAGGAGCTCGGGGACTAGCGGGGGCCAAGAGACCCAGTACTTC
medium-sized | TRBJ2-2 | . | TRBV7-3 | CASRASQGGTGELFF | TGTGCCAGCAGGGCGTCCCAGGGGGGGACCGGGGAGCTGTTTTTT
. | TRBJ1-1 | . | TRBV27 | CASSFGQTNTEAFF | TGTGCCAGCAGTTTCGGCCAGACGAACACTGAAGCTTTCTTT
once | TRBJ2-2 | . | TRBV18 | CATQLPGELFF | TGTGCCACCCAACTGCCCGGGGAGCTGTTTTTT
many | TRBJ1-2 | . | TRBV5-5 | CASSLGGGHYGYTF | TGTGCCAGCAGCTTGGGAGGGGGACACTATGGCTACACCTTC
many | TRBJ1-1 | TRBD1 | TRBV12-5 | CASGRSGGIEAFF | TGTGCTAGTGGACGCTCAGGGGGTATTGAAGCTTTCTTT
. | TRBJ1-1 | TRBD1 | TRBV19 | CASSPRDRNTEAFF | TGTGCCAGTAGTCCACGGGACAGAAACACTGAAGCTTTCTTT
large | TRBJ2-5 | TRBD1 | TRBV7-3 | CASRQYGTEGETQYF | TGTGCCAGCAGGCAATACGGGACAGAGGGAGAGACCCAGTACTTC
medium-sized | TRBJ1-2 | TRBD1 | TRBV7-9 | CASSSLDRGGGYTF | TGTGCCAGCAGCTCTTTAGACAGGGGAGGTGGCTACACCTTC
medium-sized | TRBJ2-1 | . | TRBV7-3 | CASSPTRYNEQFF | TGTGCCAGCAGCCCGACTCGTTACAATGAGCAGTTCTTC
. | TRBJ2-6 | . | TRBV11-3 | CASSMEQMGGLRSQKHSVLRF | .
many | TRBJ1-1 | TRBD1 | TRBV28 | CASSLLAGGNTEAFF | TGTGCCAGCAGTTTATTAGCAGGGGGGAACACTGAAGCTTTCTTT
medium-sized | TRBJ2-3 | . | TRBV6-4 | CASSDEGGSADTQYF | TGTGCCAGCAGTGATGAGGGGGGGAGTGCAGATACGCAGTATTTT
many | TRBJ2-2 | TRBD1 | TRBV24-1 | CATSDLQGDTGELFF | TGTGCCACCAGTGATTTACAGGGGGACACCGGGGAGCTGTTTTTT
many | TRBJ1-2 | . | TRBV24-1 | CATSDRRGQNYGYTF | TGTGCCACCAGTGACAGGCGGGGACAAAACTATGGCTACACCTTC
many | TRBJ2-2 | . | TRBV25-1 | CASSERGGELFF | TGTGCCAGCAGTGAAAGGGGCGGGGAGCTGTTTTTT
medium-sized | TRBJ2-7 | . | TRBV10-3 | CAITSGVSYEQYF | TGTGCCATCACTTCAGGTGTCTCCTACGAGCAGTACTTC
many | TRBJ2-1 | TRBD1 | TRBV24-1 | CATSDFVQGVNEQFF | TGTGCCACCAGTGATTTCGTTCAGGGGGTCAATGAGCAGTTCTTC
medium-sized | TRBJ2-7 | TRBD1 | TRBV6-1 | CASSETDRDSSYEQYF | TGTGCCAGCAGTGAAACGGACAGGGACTCCTCCTACGAGCAGTACTTC
medium-sized | TRBJ2-1 | . | TRBV7-2 | CASKARGGRNEQFF | TGTGCCAGCAAGGCCAGGGGGGGGCGAAATGAGCAGTTCTTC
few | TRBJ1-2 | . | TRBV19 | CARMTGYGYTF | TGTGCCAGAATGACAGGATACGGCTACACCTTC
. | TRBJ2-7 | TRBD1 | TRBV9 | CASSPRTGVGDEQYF | TGTGCCAGCAGCCCCCGGACAGGGGTAGGGGACGAGCAGTACTTC
. | TRBJ2-7 | . | TRBV27 | CTSKFWEWTATYEQYF | TGCACCAGCAAGTTTTGGGAGTGGACAGCAACCTACGAGCAGTACTTC